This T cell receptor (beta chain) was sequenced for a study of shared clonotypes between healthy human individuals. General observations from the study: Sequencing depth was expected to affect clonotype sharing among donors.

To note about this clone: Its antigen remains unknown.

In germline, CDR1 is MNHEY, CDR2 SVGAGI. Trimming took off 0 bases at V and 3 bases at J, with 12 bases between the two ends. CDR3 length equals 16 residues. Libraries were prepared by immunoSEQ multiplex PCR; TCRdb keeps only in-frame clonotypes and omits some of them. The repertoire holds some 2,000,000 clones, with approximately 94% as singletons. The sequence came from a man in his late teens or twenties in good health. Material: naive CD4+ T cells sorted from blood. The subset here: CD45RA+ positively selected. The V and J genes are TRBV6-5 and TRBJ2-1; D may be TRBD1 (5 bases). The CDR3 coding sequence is TGTGCCAGCAGTTACTCGTCCCTAAGGGGCTACAATGAGCAGTTCTTC. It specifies CASSYSSLRGYNEQFF.